This TCR beta chain came from a study of blood T cells in healthy people across ages. Study-level findings and limits: Across the age range, TCR beta diversity per million T cells fell in a roughly linear way. Possibly, changes in expanded clonotypes were confounded because donor CMV status was unknown.

Trimming stripped 4 bases from V and 11 bases from J, with 17 bases between. Germline V lookup: CDR1 SQVTM, CDR2 ANQGSEA. The CDR3 contains 12 residues. Each sample used at least 7 million PBMCs. The extraction recovered at least 6 micrograms of total RNA per sample. This clonotype occurred a few times. Its antigen is not identified. For the second PCR, which ran for roughly 6 to 12 cycles, a sample-barcoded 5' primer and a J-beta primer mix were used. One entry per CDR3 protein results from TCRdb running MiXCR on the 5' RACE reads. The sample includes about 400,000 distinct CDR3 sequences, about 52% of them seen just once.

The origin of this receptor is a man aged 60-69 years in good health. Sequenced input: blood. This chain links TRBV29-1 with TRBJ2-5; D not certain. This chain's CDR3 is CSVGASSQEQYF. In DNA, the CDR3 is TGCAGCGTTGGCGCTTCGTCACAAGAGCAGTACTTC.